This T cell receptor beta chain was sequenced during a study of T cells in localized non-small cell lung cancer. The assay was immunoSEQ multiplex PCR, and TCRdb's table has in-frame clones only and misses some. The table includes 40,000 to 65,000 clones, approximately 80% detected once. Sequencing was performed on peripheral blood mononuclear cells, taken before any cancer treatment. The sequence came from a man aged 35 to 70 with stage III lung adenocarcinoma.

The CDR3 protein is CASSPPRGAGTGELFF. CDR3 bases: TGTGCCAGCAGCCCCCCTCGAGGCGCCGGCACCGGGGAGCTGTTTTTT. This chain joins TRBV7-9 and TRBJ2-2; no definite D call. The germline V gene has CDR1 SEHNR and CDR2 FQNEAQ (reference sequence). The CDR3 length is 16 residues. Trimming took 5 bases from V and 4 from J, leaving 17 bases between them.